The 7 T cell receptor beta chains given below trace back to one sample, sequenced in a study of blood T cell repertoires in COVID-19. Produced via immunoSEQ multiplex PCR; TCRdb's table is partial and in-frame only. The sample includes approximately 300,000 clones, 87% of them seen just once. Sequences were obtained from PBMCs or T cells enriched from blood (not recorded which). These receptors originate from a woman aged 25 to 39 who had recovered from COVID-19.

The chain carries TRBV9 and TRBJ1-4; D might be TRBD1 (5 bases). The CDR3 extends over 14 amino acids. Germline V CDR1 and CDR2: SGDLS, YYNGEE. Trimming removed 3 bases from V and 13 bases from J, with 19 bases in between. CDR3 residues: CASSDAQRGVRLFF. The CDR3 DNA reads as TGTGCCAGCAGCGATGCCCAGCGGGGGGTGAGACTGTTTTTT.

The chain couples TRBV20-1 to TRBJ2-5; no definite D call. The CDR3 loop spans 11 amino acids. V lost 3 bases and J 3 bases, leaving 5 bases between the germline ends. In germline, CDR1 is DFQATT, CDR2 SNEGSKA (reference sequence). The DNA for the CDR3 is TGCAGTGCTAGCGGAGAAGAGACCCAGTACTTC. It yields the protein CSASGEETQYF.

The V call is TRBV5-1, the J call TRBJ1-1, with D possibly matching TRBD1 (5 bases). V lost 0 bases to trimming and J lost 0 bases, with 9 bases between them. CDR3 length equals 15 residues. The germline V gene has CDR1 SGHRS and CDR2 YFSETQ. CDR3 bases: TGCGCCAGCAGCTTGGCCACAGGAGTGAACACTGAAGCTTTCTTT. Translation gives CASSLATGVNTEAFF.

This sequence joins TRBV6-5 and TRBJ1-1; a possible D gene is TRBD1 (6 bases). The V and J ends lost 7 bases and 4 bases respectively, with 16 bases between them. Germline V gene lookup returns CDR1 MNHEY and CDR2 SVGAGI. This CDR3 region has 14 residues. The CDR3 DNA reads as TGTGCCAGCACTACCCAGGGGAGGGTCACTGAAGCTTTCTTT. Its protein product is CASTTQGRVTEAFF.

The CDR3 loop is CAISEPGTGVYEQYF. CDR3 bases: TGTGCCATCAGTGAACCCGGGACAGGGGTCTACGAGCAGTACTTC. The chain recombines TRBV10-3 with TRBJ2-7; 10 bases line up with TRBD1. This CDR3 has 15 amino acids. Per the germline V gene, CDR1 is ENHRY and CDR2 is SYGVKD. The junction had 5 bases not matched to a gene; V was cut back by 3 bases and J by 3 bases.

The CDR3 loop reads CASSQLTWGGATTQYF. DNA for the CDR3: TGTGCCAGCAGCCAACTTACGTGGGGAGGGGCAACGACCCAGTACTTC. This chain connects TRBV3-1 (or the pseudogene TRBV3-2) to TRBJ2-5; 7 nucleotides agree with TRBD2. The V gene's germline CDR1 is LGHDT and CDR2 YNNKEL (reference sequence). CDR3 size: 16 residues. V was clipped by 2 bases and J by 7 bases; unmatched bases: 13.

This chain connects TRBV10-3 to TRBJ2-1; D possibly corresponds to TRBD1 (6 bases). This CDR3 contains 15 residues. Trimming stripped 6 bases from V and 1 base from J, with 13 bases between. Germline V gene sequence: CDR1 ENHRY, CDR2 SYGVKD. The CDR3 loop reads CAISPTGRSYNEQFF. CDR3 in DNA: TGTGCCATCAGCCCAACAGGGCGTTCCTACAATGAGCAGTTCTTC.